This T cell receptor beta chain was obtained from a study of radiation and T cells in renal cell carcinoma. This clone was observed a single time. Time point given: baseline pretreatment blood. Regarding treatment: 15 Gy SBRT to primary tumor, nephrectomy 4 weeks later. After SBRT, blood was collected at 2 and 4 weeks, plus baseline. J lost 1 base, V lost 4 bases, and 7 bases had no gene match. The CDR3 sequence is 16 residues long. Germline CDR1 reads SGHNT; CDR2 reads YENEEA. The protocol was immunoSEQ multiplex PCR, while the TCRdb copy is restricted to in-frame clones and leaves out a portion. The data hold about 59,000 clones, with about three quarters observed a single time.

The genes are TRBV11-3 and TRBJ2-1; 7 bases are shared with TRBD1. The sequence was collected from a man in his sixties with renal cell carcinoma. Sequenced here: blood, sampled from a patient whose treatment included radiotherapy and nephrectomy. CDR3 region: CASSSAGRGSYNEQFF. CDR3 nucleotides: TGTGCCAGCAGCTCCGCCGGCAGGGGGTCCTACAATGAGCAGTTCTTC. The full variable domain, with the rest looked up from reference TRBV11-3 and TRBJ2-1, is EAGVVQSPRYKIIEKKQPVAFWCNPISGHNTLYWYLQNLGQGPELLIRYENEEAVDDSQLPKDRFSAERLKGVDSTLKIQPAELGDSAVYLCASSSAGRGSYNEQFFGPGTRLTVL.